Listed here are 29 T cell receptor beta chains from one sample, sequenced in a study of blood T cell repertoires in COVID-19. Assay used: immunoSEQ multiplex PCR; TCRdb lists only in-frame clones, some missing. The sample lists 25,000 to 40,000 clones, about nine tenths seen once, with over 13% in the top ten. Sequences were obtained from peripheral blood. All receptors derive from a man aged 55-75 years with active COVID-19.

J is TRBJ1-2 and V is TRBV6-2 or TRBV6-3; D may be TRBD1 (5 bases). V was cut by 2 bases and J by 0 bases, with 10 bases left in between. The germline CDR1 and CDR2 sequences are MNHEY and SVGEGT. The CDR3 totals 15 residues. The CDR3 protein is CASSYGWGSNYGYTF. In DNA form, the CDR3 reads TGTGCCAGCAGTTACGGATGGGGCTCTAACTATGGCTACACCTTC.

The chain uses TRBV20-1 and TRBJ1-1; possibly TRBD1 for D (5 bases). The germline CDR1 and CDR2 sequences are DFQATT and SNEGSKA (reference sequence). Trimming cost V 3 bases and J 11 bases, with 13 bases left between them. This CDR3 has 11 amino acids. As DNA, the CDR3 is TGCAGTGCTAGGCCACAGGTGCGGGCTTTCTTT. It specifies CSARPQVRAFF.

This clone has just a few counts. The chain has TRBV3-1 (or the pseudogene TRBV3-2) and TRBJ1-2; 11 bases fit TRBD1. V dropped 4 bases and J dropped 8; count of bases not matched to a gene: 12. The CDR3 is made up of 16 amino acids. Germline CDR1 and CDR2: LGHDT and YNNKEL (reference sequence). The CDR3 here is CASSLRRDRGLCGYTF. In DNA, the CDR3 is TGTGCCAGCAGCCTCCGCCGGGACAGGGGGTTGTGCGGCTACACCTTC.

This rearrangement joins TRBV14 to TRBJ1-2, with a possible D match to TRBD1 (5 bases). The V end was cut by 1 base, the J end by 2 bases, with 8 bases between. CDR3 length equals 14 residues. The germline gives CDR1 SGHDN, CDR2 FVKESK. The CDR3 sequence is CASSQVRGNYGYTF. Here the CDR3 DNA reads TGTGCCAGCAGCCAAGTAAGGGGAAACTATGGCTACACCTTC.

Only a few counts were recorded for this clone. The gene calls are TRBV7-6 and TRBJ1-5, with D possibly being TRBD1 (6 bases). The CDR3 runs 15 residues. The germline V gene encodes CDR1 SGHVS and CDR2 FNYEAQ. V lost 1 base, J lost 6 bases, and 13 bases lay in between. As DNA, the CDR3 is TGTGCCAGCAGCTTAGAGACGGGAGGGGGTCAGCCCCAGCATTTT. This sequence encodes CASSLETGGGQPQHF.

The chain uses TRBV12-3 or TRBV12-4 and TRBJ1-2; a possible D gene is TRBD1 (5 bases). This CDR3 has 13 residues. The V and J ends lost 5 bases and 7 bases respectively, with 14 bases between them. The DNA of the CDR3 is TGTGCCAGCAGTCCAGGGTCAGGTCGTGGCTACACCTTC. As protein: CASSPGSGRGYTF.

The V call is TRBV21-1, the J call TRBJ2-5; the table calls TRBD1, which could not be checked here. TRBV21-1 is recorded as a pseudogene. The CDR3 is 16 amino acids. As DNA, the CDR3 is TGTGCCAGCAGCCCCCAGCGAGGGGGCCCTCAAGAGACCCAGTACTTC. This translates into CASSPQRGGPQETQYF.

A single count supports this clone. CDR3 nucleotides: TGTGCCAGCAGCCAAGGCGGGATCTATGGCTACACCTTC. This translates into CASSQGGIYGYTF. The rearrangement uses TRBV14 and TRBJ1-2; D remains ambiguous. V was pared by 1 base and J by 4 bases, with 7 bases between. CDR1 SGHDN and CDR2 FVKESK come from the germline V gene. The CDR3 extends over 13 amino acids.

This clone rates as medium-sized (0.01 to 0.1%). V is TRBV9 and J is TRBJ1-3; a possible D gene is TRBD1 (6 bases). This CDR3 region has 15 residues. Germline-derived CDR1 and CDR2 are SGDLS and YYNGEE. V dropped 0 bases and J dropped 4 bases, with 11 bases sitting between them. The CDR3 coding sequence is TGTGCCAGCAGCGTAGTTGGGGGCGCGGGAAACACCATATATTTT. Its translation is CASSVVGGAGNTIYF.

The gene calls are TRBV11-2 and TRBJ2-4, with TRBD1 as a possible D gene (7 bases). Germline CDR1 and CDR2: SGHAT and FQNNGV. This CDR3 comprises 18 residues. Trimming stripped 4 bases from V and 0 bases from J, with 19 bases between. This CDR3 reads CASSSVRGRGSAKNIQYF. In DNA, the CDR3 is TGTGCCAGCAGCTCCGTAAGGGGGCGGGGTTCAGCCAAAAACATTCAGTACTTC.

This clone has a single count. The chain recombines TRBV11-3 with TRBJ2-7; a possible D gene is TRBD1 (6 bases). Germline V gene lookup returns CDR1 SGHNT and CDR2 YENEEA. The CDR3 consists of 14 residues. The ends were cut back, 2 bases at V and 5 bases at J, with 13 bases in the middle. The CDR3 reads CASSLPGADHEQYF. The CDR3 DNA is TGTGCCAGCAGCTTACCAGGGGCCGACCACGAGCAGTACTTC.

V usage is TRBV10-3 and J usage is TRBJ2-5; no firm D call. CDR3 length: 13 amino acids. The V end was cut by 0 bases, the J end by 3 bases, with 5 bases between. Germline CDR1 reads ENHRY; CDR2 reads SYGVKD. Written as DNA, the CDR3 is TGTGCCATCAGTGAGTCTCCGGAAGAGACCCAGTACTTC. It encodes CAISESPEETQYF.

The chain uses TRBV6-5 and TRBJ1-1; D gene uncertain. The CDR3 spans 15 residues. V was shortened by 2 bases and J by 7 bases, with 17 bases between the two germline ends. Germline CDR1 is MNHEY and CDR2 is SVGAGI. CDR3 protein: CASSYQAAGWGEAFF. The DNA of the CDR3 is TGTGCCAGCAGTTACCAAGCGGCGGGGTGGGGTGAAGCTTTCTTT.

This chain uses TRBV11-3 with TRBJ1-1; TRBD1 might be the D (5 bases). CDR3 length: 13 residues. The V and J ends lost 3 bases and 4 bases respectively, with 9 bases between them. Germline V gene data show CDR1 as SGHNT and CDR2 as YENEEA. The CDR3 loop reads CASSFNQGTEAFF. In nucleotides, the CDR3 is TGTGCCAGCAGCTTTAATCAGGGCACTGAAGCTTTCTTT.

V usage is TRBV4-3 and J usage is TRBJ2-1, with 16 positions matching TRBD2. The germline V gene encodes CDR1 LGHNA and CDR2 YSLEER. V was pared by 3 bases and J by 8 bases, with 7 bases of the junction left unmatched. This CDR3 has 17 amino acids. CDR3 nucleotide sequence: TGCGCCAGCAGCCAGAAATCGGGACTAGCGGGGGGGGATGAGCAGTTCTTC. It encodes CASSQKSGLAGGDEQFF.

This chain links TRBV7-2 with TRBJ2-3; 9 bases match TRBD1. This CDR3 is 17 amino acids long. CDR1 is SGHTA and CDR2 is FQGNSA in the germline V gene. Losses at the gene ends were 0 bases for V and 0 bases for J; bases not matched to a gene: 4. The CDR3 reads CASSLAPGQGSTDTQYF. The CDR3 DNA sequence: TGTGCCAGCAGCTTAGCCCCGGGACAGGGCAGCACAGATACGCAGTATTTT.

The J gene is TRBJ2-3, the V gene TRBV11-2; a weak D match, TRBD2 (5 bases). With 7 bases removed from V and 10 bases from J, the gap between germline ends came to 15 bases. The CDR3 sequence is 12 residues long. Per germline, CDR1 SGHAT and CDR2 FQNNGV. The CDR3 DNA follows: TGTGCCAGCACCATGACGGGGATAGCGCAGTATTTT. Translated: CASTMTGIAQYF.

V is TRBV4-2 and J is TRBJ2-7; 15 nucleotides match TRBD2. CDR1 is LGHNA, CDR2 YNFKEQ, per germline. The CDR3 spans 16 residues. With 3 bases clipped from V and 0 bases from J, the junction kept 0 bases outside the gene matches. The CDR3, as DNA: TGTGCCAGCAGCCAGGGACTAGCGGGAGGCTCCTACGAGCAGTACTTC. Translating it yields CASSQGLAGGSYEQYF.

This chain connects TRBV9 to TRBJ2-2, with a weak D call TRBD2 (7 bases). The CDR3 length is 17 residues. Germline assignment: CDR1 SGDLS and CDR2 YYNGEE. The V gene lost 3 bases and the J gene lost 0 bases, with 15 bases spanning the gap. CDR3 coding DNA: TGTGCCAGCAGCGCCCACCCGGGGGGCCCGAACACCGGGGAGCTGTTTTTT. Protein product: CASSAHPGGPNTGELFF.

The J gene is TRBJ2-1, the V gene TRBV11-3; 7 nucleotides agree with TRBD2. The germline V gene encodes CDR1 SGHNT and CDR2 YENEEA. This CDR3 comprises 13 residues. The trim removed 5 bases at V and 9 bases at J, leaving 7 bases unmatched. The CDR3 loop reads CASSPGGFGEQFF. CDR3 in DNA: TGTGCCAGCAGCCCGGGGGGTTTCGGTGAGCAGTTCTTC. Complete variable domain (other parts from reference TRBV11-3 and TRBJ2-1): EAGVVQSPRYKIIEKKQPVAFWCNPISGHNTLYWYLQNLGQGPELLIRYENEEAVDDSQLPKDRFSAERLKGVDSTLKIQPAELGDSAVYLCASSPGGFGEQFFGPGTRLTVL.

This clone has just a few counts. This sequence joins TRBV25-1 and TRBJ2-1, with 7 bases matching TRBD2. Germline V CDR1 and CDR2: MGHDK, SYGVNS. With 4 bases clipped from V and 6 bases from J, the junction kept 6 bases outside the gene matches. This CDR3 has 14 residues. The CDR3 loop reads CASSGRLATNEQFF. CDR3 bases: TGTGCCAGCAGTGGAAGACTAGCCACCAATGAGCAGTTCTTC.

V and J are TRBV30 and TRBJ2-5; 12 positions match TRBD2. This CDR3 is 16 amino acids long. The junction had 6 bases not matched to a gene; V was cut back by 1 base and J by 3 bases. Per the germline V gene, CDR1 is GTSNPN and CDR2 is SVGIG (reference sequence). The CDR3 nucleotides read TGTGCCTGGAGTGGGTTTAGACTAGCGGGAGAAGAGACCCAGTACTTC. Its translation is CAWSGFRLAGEETQYF.

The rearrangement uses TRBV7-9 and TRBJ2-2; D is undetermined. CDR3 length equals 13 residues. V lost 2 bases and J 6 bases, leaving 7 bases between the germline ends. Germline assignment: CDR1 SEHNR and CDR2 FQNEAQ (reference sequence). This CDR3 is CASSLPPAGELFF. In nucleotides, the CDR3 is TGTGCCAGCAGCTTACCCCCCGCCGGGGAGCTGTTTTTT.

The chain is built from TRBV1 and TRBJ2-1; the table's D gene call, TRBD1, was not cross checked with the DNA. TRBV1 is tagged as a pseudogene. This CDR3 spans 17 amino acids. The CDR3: CTSSRACRGKSYNEQFF. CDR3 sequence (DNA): TGCACCAGCAGCCGGGCCTGTAGGGGGAAGAGCTACAATGAGCAGTTCTTC.

The DNA of the CDR3 is TGTGCCACCAGCAGACAGGGGGGTTTTGAAGCTTTCTTT. The encoded protein is CATSRQGGFEAFF. This sequence joins TRBV15 and TRBJ1-1; TRBD1 agrees at 7 bases. CDR3 length: 13 amino acids. Trimming at V came to 2 bases and at J to 7 bases, leaving 4 bases not matched to a gene. Germline V gives CDR1 LNHNV, CDR2 YYDKDF (reference sequence).

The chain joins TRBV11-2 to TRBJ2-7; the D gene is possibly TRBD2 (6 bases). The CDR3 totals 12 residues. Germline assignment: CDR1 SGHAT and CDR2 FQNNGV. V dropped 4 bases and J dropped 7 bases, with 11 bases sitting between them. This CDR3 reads CASSYSGREQYF. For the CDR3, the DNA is TGTGCCAGCAGCTACTCAGGGAGGGAGCAGTACTTC.

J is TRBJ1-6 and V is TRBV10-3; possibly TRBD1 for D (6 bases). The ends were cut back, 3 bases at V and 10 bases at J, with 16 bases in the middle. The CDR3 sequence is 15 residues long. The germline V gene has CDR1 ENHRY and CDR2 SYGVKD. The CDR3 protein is CAISEQGRLGSPLHF. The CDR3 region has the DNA TGTGCCATCAGTGAACAGGGCCGCCTGGGGTCACCCCTCCACTTT.

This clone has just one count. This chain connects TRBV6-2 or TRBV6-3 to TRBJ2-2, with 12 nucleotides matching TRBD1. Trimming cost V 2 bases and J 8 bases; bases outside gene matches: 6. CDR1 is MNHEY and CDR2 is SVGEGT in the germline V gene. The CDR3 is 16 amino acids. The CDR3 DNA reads TGTGCCAGCAGTTACGGAGGGACAGGGGGCTTTGGGGAGCTGTTTTTT. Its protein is CASSYGGTGGFGELFF.

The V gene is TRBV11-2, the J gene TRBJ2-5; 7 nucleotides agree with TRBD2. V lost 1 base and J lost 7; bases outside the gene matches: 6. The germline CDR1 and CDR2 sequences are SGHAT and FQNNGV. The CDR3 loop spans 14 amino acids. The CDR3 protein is CASSLVSGSGTQYF. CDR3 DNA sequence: TGTGCCAGCAGCTTAGTTAGCGGGTCAGGGACCCAGTACTTC. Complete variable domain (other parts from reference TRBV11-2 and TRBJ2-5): EAGVAQSPRYKIIEKRQSVAFWCNPISGHATLYWYQQILGQGPKLLIQFQNNGVVDDSQLPKDRFSAERLKGVDSTLKIQPAKLEDSAVYLCASSLVSGSGTQYFGPGTRLLVL.